Listed below are T cell receptor beta chains from one sample, sequenced in a study of blood T cells in healthy people across ages. In TCRdb, the 5' RACE reads were re-called with MiXCR into one record per CDR3 protein. The table shows some 790,000 distinct CDR3 sequences, with 25% to 35% occurring only once. Sequenced input: blood. Receptor source: a woman of 80 years or more in good health. The CDR3 runs from the conserved cysteine through the conserved F or W. Each record gives: V gene, clone size, D gene, J gene, CDR3 protein, CDR3 DNA. A D gene is named only where the DNA matches it firmly. Expanded clones are given a class, and other clones once, few, many or no size at all.

TRBV15	many	-	TRBJ2-5	CATSREGDGQETQYF	TGTGCCACCAGCAGAGAGGGGGATGGCCAAGAGACCCAGTACTTC
TRBV11-2	once	-	TRBJ1-4	CASSLAPSTNEKLCF	TGTGCCAGCAGCTTAGCACCTTCAACTAATGAAAAACTGTGTTTT
TRBV7-7	many	-	TRBJ2-5	CASSVGRRQETQYF	TGTGCCAGCAGCGTCGGGCGGCGACAAGAGACCCAGTACTTC
TRBV2	-	-	TRBJ1-5	CASSVEGSQPQHF	TGTGCCAGCAGTGTTGAGGGGAGTCAGCCCCAGCATTTT
TRBV5-6	once	TRBD2	TRBJ2-1	CASSYLRLAGEGNEQFF	TGTGCCAGCAGCTACTTACGTCTAGCGGGAGAAGGTAATGAGCAGTTCTTC
TRBV6-6	-	TRBD1	TRBJ2-2	CASSAGQGPNTGELFF	TGTGCCAGCAGCGCGGGACAGGGCCCGAACACCGGGGAGCTGTTTTTT
TRBV14	-	-	TRBJ2-7	CASSQDLLGHDEQYF	TGTGCCAGCAGCCAAGACCTTCTCGGACACGACGAGCAGTACTTC
TRBV10-3	once	-	TRBJ2-4	CAISESGGQLNIQYF	TGTGCCATCAGTGAGTCTGGGGGGCAATTAAACATTCAGTACTTC
TRBV4-3	many	-	TRBJ1-4	CASSPRRILNEKLFF	TGCGCCAGCAGCCCGAGACGGATATTGAATGAAAAACTGTTTTTT
TRBV20-1	many	TRBD1	TRBJ1-2	CSARGTGLGYTF	TGCAGTGCTAGGGGGACAGGGCTTGGCTACACCTTC
TRBV11-2	many	-	TRBJ1-2	CATPRRDTANYGYTF	TGTGCCACTCCCCGCCGGGACACAGCTAACTATGGCTACACCTTC
TRBV11-2	-	-	TRBJ2-5	CASSQMSTGQETQYF	TGTGCCAGCAGCCAGATGTCGACAGGCCAAGAGACCCAGTACTTC
TRBV7-2	-	TRBD2	TRBJ2-3	CASSLQGGGASDTQYF	TGTGCCAGCAGCTTACAAGGCGGGGGGGCTAGCGATACGCAGTATTTT
TRBV25-1	-	TRBD1	TRBJ1-1	CASRIDRGFGEAFF	TGTGCCAGCAGGATCGACAGGGGATTCGGTGAAGCTTTCTTT
TRBV28	-	-	TRBJ2-3	CASSERPKGRHTQYF	TGTGCCAGCAGTGAGAGACCCAAGGGACGGCATACGCAGTATTTT
TRBV2	few	-	TRBJ1-1	CASKALPNTEAFF	TGTGCCAGCAAGGCCCTTCCGAACACTGAAGCTTTCTTT
TRBV2	few	TRBD2	TRBJ2-5	CASSVAGKWYF	TGTGCCAGCAGCGTAGCGGGAAAGTGGTACTTC